This T cell receptor beta chain is from a study of T cells in Graves' hyperthyroidism and ophthalmopathy. What was amplified from RNA transcripts were TCR beta CDR3 regions. The HTBI primer set drove a first-round RT-PCR of the TCR CDR3. TCRdb processed the multiplex PCR reads anew with MiXCR; each CDR3 protein has one entry. Of tens of thousands of distinct CDR3 sequences in the sample, less than 65% were seen once. Turning to this clonotype: Its antigen is currently unknown.

Based on clinical symptoms, serum thyroxine and TRAb, thyroid ultrasound and orbital computed tomography, diagnoses were reached. The junction had 11 bases not matched to a gene; V was cut back by 5 bases and J by 2 bases. The CDR3 extends over 16 amino acids. Germline V lookup: CDR1 SQVTM, CDR2 ANQGSEA. Study-level findings and limits: Blood also contained most expanded thyroid clonotypes above 0.001. Ophthalmopathy was identified by the model a median approximately 6.4 months ahead of onset. The authors' 13 V-J model separated ophthalmopathy from stable hyperthyroidism.

Input material: peripheral blood or thyroid tissue (not recorded which). The source is a man between 18 and 35 years old with Graves' hyperthyroidism. This chain uses TRBV29-1 with TRBJ2-5; 10 nucleotides line up with TRBD2. CDR3 sequence reads: CSVRLAGVLVQETQYF. CDR3 nucleotides: TGCAGCGTTCGGCTAGCGGGAGTTCTTGTGCAAGAGACCCAGTACTTC.